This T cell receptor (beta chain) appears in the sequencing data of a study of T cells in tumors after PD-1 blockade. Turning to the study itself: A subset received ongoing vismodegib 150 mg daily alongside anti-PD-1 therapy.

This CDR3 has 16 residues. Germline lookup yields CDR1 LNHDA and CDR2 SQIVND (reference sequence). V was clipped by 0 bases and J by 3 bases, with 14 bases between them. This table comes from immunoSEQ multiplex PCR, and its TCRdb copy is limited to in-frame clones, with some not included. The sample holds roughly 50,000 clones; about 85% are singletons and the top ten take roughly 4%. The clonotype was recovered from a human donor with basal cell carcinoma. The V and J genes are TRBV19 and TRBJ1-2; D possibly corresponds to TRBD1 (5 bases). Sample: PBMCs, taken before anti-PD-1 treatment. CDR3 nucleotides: TGTGCCAGTAGTATAGATCGAGTGGGGGAAGACTATGGCTACACCTTC. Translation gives CASSIDRVGEDYGYTF.